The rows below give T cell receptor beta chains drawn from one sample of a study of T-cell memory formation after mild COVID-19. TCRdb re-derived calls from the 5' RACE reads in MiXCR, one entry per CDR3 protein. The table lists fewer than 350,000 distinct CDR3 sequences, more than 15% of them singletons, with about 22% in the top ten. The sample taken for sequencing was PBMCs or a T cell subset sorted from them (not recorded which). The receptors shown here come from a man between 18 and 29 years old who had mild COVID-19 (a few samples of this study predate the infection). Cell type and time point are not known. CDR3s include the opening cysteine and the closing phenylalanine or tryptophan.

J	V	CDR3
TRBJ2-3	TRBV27	CASSQGLAPDTQYF
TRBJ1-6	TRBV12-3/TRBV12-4	CASSYTGQYNSPLHF
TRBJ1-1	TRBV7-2	CASSLRNSNTEAFF
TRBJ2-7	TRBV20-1	CSASSSGGAAYF
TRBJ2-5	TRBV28	CASSLLGTTRGETQYF
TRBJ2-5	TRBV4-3	CASSQEMSVGRGQETQYF
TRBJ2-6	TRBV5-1	CARQGASGANVLTF
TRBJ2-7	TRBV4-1	CASSQAPAYEQYF
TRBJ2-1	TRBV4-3	CASSHVLAGDSYNEQFF
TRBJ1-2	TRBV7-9	CASSPDGFYGYTF
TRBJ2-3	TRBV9	CASSETGGTDTQYF
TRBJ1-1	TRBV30	CASQNTEAFF
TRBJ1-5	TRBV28	CASSLRDRVRAQHF
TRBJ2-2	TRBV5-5	CASNLSPNTGELFF
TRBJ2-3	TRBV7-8	CASSLVLSSTDTQYF
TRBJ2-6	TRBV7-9	CASSLVTPGVNVLTF
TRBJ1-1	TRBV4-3	CASSQEGSVQAFF
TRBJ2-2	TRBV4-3	CASSLLEVTGELFF
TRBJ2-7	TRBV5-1	CASSLGTSGFTYEQYF
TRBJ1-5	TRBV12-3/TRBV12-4	CASSRDHSNQPQHF
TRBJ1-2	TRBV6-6	CASSYRGEEGYTF
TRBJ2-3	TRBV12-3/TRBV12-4	CASSFRAGYTDTQYF
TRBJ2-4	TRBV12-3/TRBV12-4	CASSPGGGRKNIQYF
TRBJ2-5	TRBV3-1	CASSQDLKTQYF
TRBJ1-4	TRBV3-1	CASSDTGTTTEKLFF
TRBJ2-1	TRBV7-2	CASSLARWTSGSDEQFF
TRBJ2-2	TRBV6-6	CASSYGGGTGELFF
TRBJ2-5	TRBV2	CARTSGEETQYF
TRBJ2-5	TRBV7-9	CASSRTGGSSETQYF
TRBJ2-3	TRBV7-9	CASSLGGGVSVAQYF
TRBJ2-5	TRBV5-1	CASSGTGVETQYF
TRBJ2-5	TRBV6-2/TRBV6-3	CASISGLIPEGETQYF
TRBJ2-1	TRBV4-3	CASATQRQNEQFF
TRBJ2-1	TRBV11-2	CASSALAYNEQFF
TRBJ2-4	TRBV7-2	CASSSLGNIQYF
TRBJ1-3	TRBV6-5	CASRDGGGGGNTIYF
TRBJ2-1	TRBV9	CASSVVPGYNEQFF
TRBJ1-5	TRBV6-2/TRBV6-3	CASSYEPGGRRNQPQHF
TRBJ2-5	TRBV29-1	CSVPGGLAGSKETQYF